The 15 T cell receptor beta chains given below trace back to one sample, sequenced in a study of cytomegalovirus exposure and HLA in healthy donors (dated by TCRdb to about 2017). Library preparation was by the immunoSEQ multiplex PCR assay. For the multiplex PCR, a mixture combining 60 forward primers for TCR Vbeta segments and 13 reverse primers for TCR Jbeta segments was used. The immuneACCESS repertoire file appears here via TCRdb, limited to in-frame rearrangements. These files lack a portion of the clones; in checked studies, under half of the deficit traces to unresolved V genes, and the cause of the others is not known. The sample table contains 100,000 to 150,000 clones; only one count was recorded for about two thirds of them. Approximately 3.5% of the sample belongs to the ten largest clones. Sequencing was carried out using PBMCs. The receptors come from a man in his thirties or forties in good health and CMV-seronegative.

The chain couples TRBV12-5 to TRBJ2-5, with 11 bases lining up with TRBD2. The germline CDR1 and CDR2 sequences are LGHNT and FRNRAP. The CDR3 has 17 amino acids. V dropped 1 base and J dropped 1; count of bases not matched to a gene: 5. The chain's CDR3 is CASGLGTSGGLQETQYF. For the CDR3, the DNA is TGTGCTAGTGGTTTGGGAACTAGCGGGGGCCTCCAAGAGACCCAGTACTTC.

The rearrangement joins TRBV11-3 to TRBJ2-1; 8 nucleotides align to TRBD2. Germline trimming cut 4 bases from V and 0 bases from J; bases unmatched to any gene: 8. CDR3 size: 17 residues. The germline gives CDR1 SGHNT, CDR2 YENEEA. The CDR3 DNA follows: TGTGCCAGCAGCTCGCGAGGCGGGGGGCCCTCCTACAATGAGCAGTTCTTC. Translating it yields CASSSRGGGPSYNEQFF.

V is TRBV6-4 and J is TRBJ1-6; 11 bases fit TRBD1. Unmatched junction bases numbered 6, after V lost 2 bases and J lost 9 bases. The CDR3 loop spans 16 amino acids. Germline CDR1 and CDR2: MRHNA and SNTAGT. The CDR3 sequence: CASSDGTGGSGSPLHF. CDR3 DNA: TGTGCCAGCAGTGACGGGACAGGGGGTTCGGGTTCACCCCTCCACTTT.

This clone was detected once. The chain has TRBV9 and TRBJ1-1; 12 bases are shared with TRBD1. J was trimmed by 6 bases and V by 4 bases; bases with no gene match: 19. The germline gives CDR1 SGDLS, CDR2 YYNGEE. The CDR3 covers 19 residues. CDR3 sequence (DNA): TGTGCCAGCAGCACGACTCCCGGGACAGGGGGCGAAGGAGGTCCTGAAGCTTTCTTT. Encoded protein: CASSTTPGTGGEGGPEAFF.

V gene TRBV28 combines with J gene TRBJ2-5; 9 bases are a match to TRBD1. The DNA end favors TRBJ2-7, so the J call may be wrong. The CDR3 spans 17 residues. Germline-derived CDR1 and CDR2 are MDHEN and SYDVKM. CDR3 residues: CASSSPQQGAIDYEQYF. The CDR3 DNA is TGTGCCAGCTCCAGTCCCCAACAGGGGGCGATCGACTACGAGCAGTACTTC.

The V and J genes are TRBV4-1 and TRBJ2-4; 12 bases fit TRBD1. The CDR3 is 19 residues long. CDR1 and CDR2 (germline): MGHRA, YSYEKL. With 1 base clipped from V and 8 bases from J, the junction kept 15 bases outside the gene matches. The CDR3 loop reads CASSQGGTGGSRRFDIQYF. As DNA, the CDR3 is TGCGCCAGCAGCCAAGGGGGGACAGGGGGCTCTCGGAGATTCGACATTCAGTACTTC.

This clone was seen more than once but under ten times. This chain joins TRBV19 and TRBJ1-3; weak D call: TRBD1 (6 bases). The V gene's germline CDR1 is LNHDA and CDR2 SQIVND (reference sequence). The CDR3 is 14 residues long. The germline V and J ends were trimmed by 4 bases and 3 bases, with 10 bases remaining between them. CDR3 bases: TGTGCCAGTAGTACAGGGGCCTTTGGAAACACCATATATTTT. This codes for CASSTGAFGNTIYF.

This rearrangement joins TRBV13 to TRBJ2-5; possible D gene TRBD2, 7 bases. The V and J ends lost 0 bases and 4 bases respectively, with 21 bases between them. This CDR3 region has 18 residues. CDR1 and CDR2 from the germline V gene are PRHDT and FYEKMQ (reference sequence). Here the CDR3 reads CASSLGPSGEGGGETQYF. The CDR3 DNA is TGTGCCAGCAGCTTAGGGCCCAGCGGGGAAGGAGGGGGAGAGACCCAGTACTTC.

This clone has a single count. The chain combines TRBV4-1 with TRBJ2-5; D might be TRBD2 (5 bases). Trimming removed 0 bases from V and 5 bases from J, with 10 bases in between. The V gene's germline CDR1 is MGHRA and CDR2 YSYEKL. This CDR3 contains 14 residues. The CDR3 region is CASSQDQEVETQYF. In DNA, the CDR3 is TGCGCCAGCAGCCAAGATCAGGAGGTGGAGACCCAGTACTTC.

The chain uses TRBV7-8 and TRBJ1-1; 11 bases match TRBD1. The trim removed 5 bases at V and 8 bases at J, leaving 4 bases unmatched. The CDR3 has 13 amino acids. The germline CDR1 and CDR2 sequences are SGHVS and FQNEAQ. CDR3 DNA: TGTGCCAGCAGCCCGGACAGGGGGCTGGAAGCTTTCTTT. The encoded protein is CASSPDRGLEAFF.

The chain joins TRBV29-1 to TRBJ2-1; 10 bases line up with TRBD2. CDR1 and CDR2 from the germline V gene are SQVTM and ANQGSEA. Trimming cost V 6 bases and J 7 bases; bases outside gene matches: 18. This CDR3 spans 17 amino acids. The CDR3 coding sequence is TGCAGCGTCAAAGGGCTAGCGGGGGCCGATCAATCAAATGAGCAGTTCTTC. Translation: CSVKGLAGADQSNEQFF.

The J gene is TRBJ2-7, the V gene TRBV27, with 10 bases lining up with TRBD1. CDR3 size: 14 residues. The trim removed 3 bases at V and 5 bases at J, leaving 4 bases unmatched. Germline values: CDR1 MNHEY, CDR2 SMNVEV (reference sequence). The CDR3 DNA follows: TGTGCCAGCAGTTTGGACAGGGGGAGGAACGAGCAGTACTTC. Protein: CASSLDRGRNEQYF.

The CDR3 spells CAWSSETSRYEQYF. The CDR3 region has the DNA TGTGCCTGGAGTTCTGAGACTAGCCGGTACGAGCAGTACTTC. The rearrangement uses TRBV30 and TRBJ2-7; 7 bases map to TRBD2. This CDR3 spans 14 amino acids. Trimming cost V 2 bases and J 4 bases; bases outside gene matches: 8. Germline CDR1 GTSNPN, CDR2 SVGIG (reference sequence). Drawing the rest from reference TRBV30 and TRBJ2-7, the complete variable domain is SQTIHQWPATLVQPVGSPLSLECTVEGTSNPNLYWYRQAAGRGLQLLFYSVGIGQISSEVPQNLSASRPQDRQFILSSKKLLLSDSGFYLCAWSSETSRYEQYFGPGTRLTVT.

The chain employs TRBV19 and TRBJ1-5; 8 bases line up with TRBD1. The ends lost 5 bases at V and 7 bases at J; junction bases unmatched: 4. There are 13 residues in the CDR3. The V gene's germline CDR1 is LNHDA and CDR2 SQIVND (reference sequence). CDR3 amino acids: CASSPDRDQPQHF. Here the CDR3 DNA reads TGTGCCAGTAGTCCGGACAGGGACCAGCCCCAGCATTTT.

The genes are TRBV7-2 and TRBJ1-1; 11 nucleotides match TRBD1. The CDR3 is 16 amino acids. V lost 5 bases and J lost 1; bases outside the gene matches: 6. Per the germline V gene, CDR1 is SGHTA and CDR2 is FQGNSA. CDR3 sequence reads: CASSAGGTGGNTEAFF. Written as DNA, the CDR3 is TGTGCCAGCAGCGCAGGAGGGACAGGGGGGAACACTGAAGCTTTCTTT.